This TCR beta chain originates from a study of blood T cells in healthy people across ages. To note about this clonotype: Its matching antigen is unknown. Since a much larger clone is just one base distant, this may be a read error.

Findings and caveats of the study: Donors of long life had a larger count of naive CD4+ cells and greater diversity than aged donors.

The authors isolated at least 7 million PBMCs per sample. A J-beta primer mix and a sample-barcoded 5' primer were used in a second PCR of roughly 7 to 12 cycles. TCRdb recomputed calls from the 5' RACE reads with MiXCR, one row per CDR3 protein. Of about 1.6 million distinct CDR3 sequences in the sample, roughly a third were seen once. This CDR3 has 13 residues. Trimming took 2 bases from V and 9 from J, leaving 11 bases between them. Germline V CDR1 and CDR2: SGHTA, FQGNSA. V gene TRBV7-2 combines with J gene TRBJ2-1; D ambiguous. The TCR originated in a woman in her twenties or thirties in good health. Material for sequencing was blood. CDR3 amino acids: CASSLKRRGEQFF. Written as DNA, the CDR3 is TGTGCCAGCAGCTTAAAGCGCCGTGGTGAGCAGTTCTTC.